The 9 T cell receptor beta chains below come from one sample, sequenced in a study of blood T cell dynamics during melanoma immunotherapy. Produced via immunoSEQ multiplex PCR; TCRdb's table is partial and in-frame only. The data contain about 15,000 clones, 85% to 90% of them seen just once; the ten biggest clones take up just under 4.5%. Regarding time point: pre-treatment baseline. Material: blood, obtained from a patient treated with checkpoint blockade. Receptors originate from a human donor with melanoma.

This chain uses TRBV28 with TRBJ1-2, with D possibly TRBD1 on 5 matching bases. The CDR3 has 14 amino acids. CDR1 and CDR2 from the germline V gene are MDHEN and SYDVKM. Trimming left V 3 bases short and J 7 bases short, with 15 bases between. Written as DNA, the CDR3 is TGTGCCAGCAGTTTCTCGGGGCAGCACCTTGGCTACACCTTC. This encodes CASSFSGQHLGYTF.

The chain links TRBV4-2 to TRBJ1-4, with a possible D match to TRBD1 (6 bases). CDR3 length: 16 residues. CDR1 LGHNA and CDR2 YNFKEQ come from the germline V gene. With 4 bases removed from V and 5 bases from J, the gap between germline ends came to 17 bases. This CDR3 reads CASSPRSGGANEKLFF. CDR3 coding DNA: TGTGCCAGCAGCCCTCGATCGGGGGGGGCCAATGAAAAACTGTTTTTT.

The rearrangement uses TRBV4-2 and TRBJ1-2; perhaps TRBD1 as D (5 bases). The CDR3 loop spans 16 amino acids. V lost 1 base and J 0 bases, leaving 12 bases between the germline ends. Germline CDR1 and CDR2: LGHNA and YNFKEQ. The CDR3 DNA is TGTGCCAGCAGCCAAGCGGGGCGACGAGCTAACTATGGCTACACCTTC. This encodes CASSQAGRRANYGYTF.

The chain has TRBV4-1 and TRBJ1-2; 7 bases map to TRBD1. Germline V gene data show CDR1 as MGHRA and CDR2 as YSYEKL. The ends lost 9 bases at V and 8 bases at J; junction bases unmatched: 12. This CDR3 is 13 amino acids long. DNA for the CDR3: TGCGCCAGTAGGGCAACAGGGGCTCGGGGCTACACCTTC. Translated, it gives CASRATGARGYTF.

The chain links TRBV9 to TRBJ2-1, with TRBD2 matching over 9 bases. Per germline, CDR1 SGDLS and CDR2 YYNGEE. Germline trimming cut 4 bases from V and 6 bases from J; bases unmatched to any gene: 11. This CDR3 comprises 16 residues. For the CDR3, the DNA is TGTGCCAGCAGCCTCTTGGGACTAGCCTTCCCCAATGAGCAGTTCTTC. Translating gives CASSLLGLAFPNEQFF.

V is TRBV2 and J is TRBJ1-6; D unresolved. V lost 6 bases to trimming and J lost 8 bases, with 14 bases between them. The CDR3 runs 14 residues. Germline CDR1 and CDR2: SNHLY and FYNNEI. CDR3 amino acids: CASRVTSTHSPLHF. The CDR3 bases are TGTGCCAGCAGGGTTACGTCAACTCATTCACCCCTCCACTTT.

This chain joins TRBV21-1 and TRBJ2-3. TRBV21-1 is a pseudogene segment. The CDR3 extends over 12 amino acids. The chain's CDR3 is CASNAHTDTQYF. In DNA form, the CDR3 reads TGTGCCAGCAATGCTCACACAGATACGCAGTATTTT.

This chain joins TRBV4-1 and TRBJ1-2; 9 nucleotides agree with TRBD1. Germline loops: CDR1 MGHRA, CDR2 YSYEKL. V was clipped by 4 bases and J by 1 base; unmatched bases: 7. The CDR3 has 16 amino acids. CDR3 amino acids: CASSPAGTGNNYGYTF. The CDR3 DNA follows: TGCGCCAGCAGCCCTGCCGGGACAGGGAATAACTATGGCTACACCTTC.

CDR3 sequence: CASSLTKTDTQYF. DNA for the CDR3: TGTGCCAGCAGCTTAACCAAAACAGATACGCAGTATTTT. The chain recombines TRBV7-2 with TRBJ2-3, with D unresolved. The V end lost 2 bases, the J end lost 3 bases, and 6 bases lay between the germline ends. CDR3 length equals 13 residues. The germline V gene encodes CDR1 SGHTA and CDR2 FQGNSA.